This T cell receptor (beta chain) was identified in a study of beta chain features in type 1 diabetes. The sequenced template was cDNA made from the entire isolated RNA. Assay: immunoSEQ multiplex PCR; the TCRdb copy retains only in-frame clones and omits some. In the table there are tens of thousands of clones, 25% to 35% of which are singletons. This CDR3 contains 15 residues. Per germline, CDR1 SGHRS and CDR2 YFSETQ. Trimming took 4 bases from V and 2 from J, leaving 12 bases between them. The sample consisted of stem cell memory CD4+ T cells from blood. This sequence was found in a woman aged 18-29 years in good health. The V and J genes are TRBV5-1 and TRBJ1-4, with a possible D match to TRBD1 (6 bases). CDR3 bases: TGCGCCAGCAGCGTTGGGACACTTACTAATGAAAAACTGTTTTTT. Amino acids: CASSVGTLTNEKLFF.